These 13 T cell receptor beta chains came from one sample sequenced in a study of blood T cells in healthy people across ages. Through a sample-barcoded 5' primer and a J-beta primer mix, a second PCR was run for roughly 7 to 11 cycles. MiXCR, run by TCRdb on the 5' RACE reads, gives a single entry per CDR3 protein. The sample records about 1.7 million distinct CDR3 sequences, over 25% being singletons. Input material: blood. All receptors come from a woman aged 25 to 39 in good health.

The gene calls are TRBV6-6 and TRBJ2-2, with D tentatively TRBD1 (7 bases). The CDR3 is 15 amino acids. The germline V gene encodes CDR1 MNHNY and CDR2 SVGAGI (reference sequence). With 6 bases removed from V and 5 bases from J, the gap between germline ends came to 16 bases. The CDR3 DNA reads as TGTGCCAGCAGATATACAGGGGAGGAGACCGGGGAGCTGTTTTTT. Residues: CASRYTGEETGELFF.

A note on this clonotype: This may stem from a read error, because a much larger clone lies one nucleotide away. The genes are TRBV6-5 and TRBJ2-1; 7 bases map to TRBD2. The germline gives CDR1 MNHEY, CDR2 SVGAGI. The CDR3 runs to 15 residues. CDR3 residues: CASSYSRGSYIEQFF. The CDR3 nucleotides are TGTGCCAGCAGTTACTCGCGGGGGTCGTACATTGAGCAGTTCTTC.

Notes on this clonotype: A much larger clonotype is one base distant, so this may be a read error. V usage is TRBV4-1 and J usage is TRBJ2-7, with D possibly matching TRBD2 (5 bases). Per the germline V gene, CDR1 is MGHRA and CDR2 is YSYEKL. This CDR3 region has 15 residues. The DNA of the CDR3 is TGCGCCAGCAACCAAGTAGACGGGGTATCCTACGAGCAGTACTTC. This encodes CASNQVDGVSYEQYF.

The V and J genes are TRBV4-3 and TRBJ2-5; 8 nucleotides match TRBD1. The better agreement between TRBJ2-7 and the DNA end casts doubt on the J call. The CDR3 loop spans 15 amino acids. The V gene's germline CDR1 is LGHNA and CDR2 YSLEER. Here the CDR3 reads CASSHQTGEEYEQYF. DNA of the CDR3: TGCGCCAGCAGCCATCAGACAGGGGAAGAATACGAGCAGTACTTC.

This clonotype was seen only a few times. The chain joins TRBV5-1 to TRBJ1-1; D not resolved. CDR3 length equals 14 residues. Trimming took 6 bases from V and 6 from J, leaving 18 bases between them. Germline CDR1 reads SGHRS; CDR2 reads YFSETQ. The CDR3 sequence: CASKDAQGSAEAFF. The CDR3 coding sequence is TGCGCCAGCAAAGACGCTCAAGGGTCTGCTGAAGCTTTCTTT.

At least ten counts were recorded for this clonotype. The chain carries TRBV7-2 and TRBJ2-7; D is undetermined. Germline values: CDR1 SGHTA, CDR2 FQGNSA. The CDR3 extends over 15 amino acids. The V gene lost 2 bases and the J gene lost 0 bases, with 11 bases spanning the gap. CDR3 sequence (DNA): TGTGCCAGCAGCTTATATCAAACCGTCTCCTACGAGCAGTACTTC. This gives the protein CASSLYQTVSYEQYF.

This chain uses TRBV2 with TRBJ1-5; weak D call: TRBD1 (5 bases). CDR1 is SNHLY and CDR2 is FYNNEI in the germline V gene. V was pared by 6 bases and J by 6 bases, with 15 bases between. The length of the CDR3 is 14 residues. The CDR3 reads CASSALGGSQPQHF. CDR3 nucleotides: TGTGCCAGCAGCGCCCTTGGGGGGAGTCAGCCCCAGCATTTT.

The rearrangement uses TRBV4-1 and TRBJ1-2, with TRBD1 matching over 8 bases. The CDR3 covers 14 residues. Germline CDR1 reads MGHRA; CDR2 reads YSYEKL. Unmatched junction bases numbered 3, after V lost 1 base and J lost 5 bases. The CDR3 sequence is CASSQGGQVYGYTF. The CDR3 DNA reads TGCGCCAGCAGCCAAGGGGGACAGGTTTATGGCTACACCTTC.

This clonotype was counted at least ten times. The V call is TRBV5-1, the J call TRBJ2-5, with D unresolved. Germline lookup yields CDR1 SGHRS and CDR2 YFSETQ. The V end lost 0 bases, the J end lost 3 bases, and 12 bases lay between the germline ends. The CDR3 consists of 15 residues. DNA of the CDR3: TGCGCCAGCAGCTTGGTATATGCTAGAGAAGAGACCCAGTACTTC. It specifies CASSLVYAREETQYF. The full variable domain, rest sourced from reference TRBV5-1 and TRBJ2-5, is KAGVTQTPRYLIKTRGQQVTLSCSPISGHRSVSWYQQTPGQGLQFLFEYFSETQRNKGNFPGRFSGRQFSNSRSEMNVSTLELGDSALYLCASSLVYAREETQYFGPGTRLLVL.

This rearrangement joins TRBV12-3 or TRBV12-4 to TRBJ2-5, with D possibly being TRBD1 (5 bases). The length of the CDR3 is 13 residues. Between the trimmed V and J ends, which lost 3 bases and 5 bases, there was a span of 10 bases. The CDR3 sequence: CASSFSGWETQYF. CDR3 in DNA: TGTGCCAGCAGTTTCTCAGGGTGGGAGACCCAGTACTTC.

The chain is built from TRBV4-1 and TRBJ2-7, with 11 bases matching TRBD2. After removal of 1 base from V and 2 bases from J, the junction contained 7 bases not matched to a gene. The CDR3 extends over 17 amino acids. Germline V gene sequence: CDR1 MGHRA, CDR2 YSYEKL. CDR3 region: CASSQGTSGLPAYEQYF. In nucleotides, the CDR3 is TGCGCCAGCAGCCAAGGGACTAGCGGGCTCCCAGCCTACGAGCAGTACTTC.

The chain uses TRBV6-2 or TRBV6-3 and TRBJ1-2; D is perhaps TRBD1 (5 bases). CDR3 length: 14 residues. CDR1 MNHEY and CDR2 SVGEGT come from the germline V gene. Trimming shortened V by 8 bases and J by 2 bases, and 15 bases separated the two germline ends. CDR3 residues: CASGSLTGNYGYTF. CDR3 in DNA: TGTGCCAGCGGATCGTTAACAGGCAACTATGGCTACACCTTC.

Turning to this clonotype: Being one base from a much bigger clone, this may be a read error. The chain links TRBV29-1 to TRBJ2-1; 10 bases match TRBD2. The J call may be faulty, since TRBJ2-7 better matches the DNA end. This CDR3 region has 14 residues. CDR1 is SQVTM and CDR2 is ANQGSEA in the germline V gene. The CDR3 nucleotides read TGCAGCGTACCCGGACTAGCGGATTACAATGAGCAGTACTTC. Residues: CSVPGLADYNEQYF.